This TCR beta chain was captured in a study of blood T cell repertoires in COVID-19. Turning to the study itself: Samples of COVID-19 (acute and convalescent) were obtained from the United States, Italy and Spain. The cDNA or gDNA used as material had been derived from T cells, B-cell-depleted T cells, or PBMCs.

The CDR3 extends over 14 amino acids. Per germline, CDR1 SGHTA and CDR2 FQGTGA. J was trimmed by 7 bases and V by 3 bases; bases with no gene match: 8. In its sample, this clone was seen many times. Original analysis: Cell counts per sample came from amplifying reference gene primers. Data came from immunoSEQ multiplex PCR; TCRdb stores just in-frame clones and leaves some out. The DNA was the basis for D and trimming; V, J and clone size are from that table. The table shows approximately 41,000 clones, with about four fifths occurring only once. The sequenced material came from peripheral blood. This TCR derives from a man aged 35 to 55 with active or convalescent COVID-19. The V gene is TRBV7-3, the J gene TRBJ2-7, with TRBD2 identical over 8 bases. The CDR3 reads CASSLTAGGNEQYF. The DNA for the CDR3 is TGTGCCAGCAGCTTGACGGCGGGAGGTAATGAGCAGTACTTC.